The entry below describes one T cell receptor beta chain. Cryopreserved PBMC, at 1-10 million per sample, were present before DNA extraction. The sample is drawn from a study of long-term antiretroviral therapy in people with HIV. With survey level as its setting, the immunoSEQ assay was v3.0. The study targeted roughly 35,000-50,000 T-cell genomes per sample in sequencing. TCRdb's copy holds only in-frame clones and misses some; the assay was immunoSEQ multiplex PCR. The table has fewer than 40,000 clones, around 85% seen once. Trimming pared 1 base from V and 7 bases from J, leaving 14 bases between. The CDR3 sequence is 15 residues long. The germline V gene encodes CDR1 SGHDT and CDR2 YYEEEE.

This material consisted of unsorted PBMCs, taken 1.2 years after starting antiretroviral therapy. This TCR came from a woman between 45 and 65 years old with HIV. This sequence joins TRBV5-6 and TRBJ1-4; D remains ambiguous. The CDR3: CASSLLRGGGEKLFF. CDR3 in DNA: TGTGCCAGCAGCTTGTTACGGGGAGGAGGTGAAAAACTGTTTTTT.